This T cell receptor beta chain is from a study of blood T cell repertoires in COVID-19. Study background: T cells, B-cell-depleted T cells, or PBMCs provided the cDNA or gDNA that served as material.

The length of the CDR3 is 18 residues. The germline V gene encodes CDR1 LGHNA and CDR2 YNFKEQ. V was clipped by 3 bases and J by 0 bases; unmatched bases: 9. How the authors handled the data: Researchers report that nucleated cell counts were estimated from reference gene primer amplification. Clones were sequenced by immunoSEQ multiplex PCR, and TCRdb holds only the in-frame ones, with some missing. The V and J calls and clone size were taken over from that table, and D and trimming were inferred from the DNA. The repertoire holds about 160,000 clones, with 65% to 85% as singletons. The TCR originated in a woman older than 75 with active or convalescent COVID-19. The gene calls are TRBV4-2 and TRBJ2-5, with TRBD2 identical over 11 bases. The material sequenced was peripheral blood. CDR3 coding DNA: TGTGCCAGCAGCCAGCCCATAGCGGGGGGGAAGTACCAAGAGACCCAGTACTTC. It encodes CASSQPIAGGKYQETQYF.